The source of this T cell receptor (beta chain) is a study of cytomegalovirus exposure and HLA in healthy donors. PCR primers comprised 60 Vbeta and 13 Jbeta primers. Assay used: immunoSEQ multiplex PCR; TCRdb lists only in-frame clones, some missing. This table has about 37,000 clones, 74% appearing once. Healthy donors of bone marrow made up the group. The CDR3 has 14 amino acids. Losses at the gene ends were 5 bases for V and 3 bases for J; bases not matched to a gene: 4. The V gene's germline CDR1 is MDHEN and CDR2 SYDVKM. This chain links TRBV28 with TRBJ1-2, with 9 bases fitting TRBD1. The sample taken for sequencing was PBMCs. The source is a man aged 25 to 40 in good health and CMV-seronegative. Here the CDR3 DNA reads TGTGCCAGCAGTCCCTGGGACAGGGACTATGGCTACACCTTC. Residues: CASSPWDRDYGYTF.